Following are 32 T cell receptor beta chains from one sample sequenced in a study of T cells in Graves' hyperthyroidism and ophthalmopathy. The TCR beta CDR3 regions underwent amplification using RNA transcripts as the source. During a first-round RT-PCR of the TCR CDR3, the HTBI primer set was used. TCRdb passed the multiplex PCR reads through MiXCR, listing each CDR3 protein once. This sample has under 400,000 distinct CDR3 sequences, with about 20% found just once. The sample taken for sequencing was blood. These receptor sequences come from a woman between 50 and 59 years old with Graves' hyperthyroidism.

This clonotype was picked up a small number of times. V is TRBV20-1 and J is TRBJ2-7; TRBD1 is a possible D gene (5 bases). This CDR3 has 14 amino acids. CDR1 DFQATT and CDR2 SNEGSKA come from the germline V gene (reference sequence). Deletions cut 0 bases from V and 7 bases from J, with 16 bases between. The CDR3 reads CSARDSAARGEQYF. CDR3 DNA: TGCAGTGCTAGAGATTCCGCTGCAAGGGGTGAGCAGTACTTC.

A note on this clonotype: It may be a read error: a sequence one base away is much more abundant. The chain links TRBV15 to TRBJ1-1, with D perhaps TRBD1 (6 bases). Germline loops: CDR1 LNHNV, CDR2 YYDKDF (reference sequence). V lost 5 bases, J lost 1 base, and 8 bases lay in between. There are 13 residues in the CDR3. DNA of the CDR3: TGTGCCACCAGCGAACAGGGGAACACTGAAGCTTTCTTT. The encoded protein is CATSEQGNTEAFF.

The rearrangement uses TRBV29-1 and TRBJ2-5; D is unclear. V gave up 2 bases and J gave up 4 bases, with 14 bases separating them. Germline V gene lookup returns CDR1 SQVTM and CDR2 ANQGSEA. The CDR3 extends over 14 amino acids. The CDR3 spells CSVEKRVGGETQYF. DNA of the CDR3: TGCAGCGTTGAAAAACGGGTGGGTGGAGAGACCCAGTACTTC.

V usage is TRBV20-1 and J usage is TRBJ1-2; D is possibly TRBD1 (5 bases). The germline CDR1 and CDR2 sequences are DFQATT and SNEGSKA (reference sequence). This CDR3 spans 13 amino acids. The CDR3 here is CSVGRQRDYGYTF. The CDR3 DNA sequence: TGCAGCGTCGGGCGACAGCGAGACTATGGCTACACCTTC.

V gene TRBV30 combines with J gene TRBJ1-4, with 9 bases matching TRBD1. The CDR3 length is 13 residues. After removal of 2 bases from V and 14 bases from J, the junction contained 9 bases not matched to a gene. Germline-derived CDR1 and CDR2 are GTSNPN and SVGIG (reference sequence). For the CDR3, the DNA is TGTGCCTGGAGTAAAGGGACAGGGCCTCCCCTGTTTTTT. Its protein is CAWSKGTGPPLFF.

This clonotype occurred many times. CDR3 amino acids: CASSQFPGGYEQYV. CDR3 coding DNA: TGTGCCAGCAGCCAGTTCCCAGGGGGCTACGAGCAGTACGTC. This sequence joins TRBV3-1 and TRBJ2-7, with 7 bases identical to TRBD1. This CDR3 has 14 amino acids. The J segment lost 3 bases and the V segment lost 3 bases, leaving 5 bases of the junction unmatched. Germline CDR1 and CDR2: LGHDT and YNNKEL (reference sequence).

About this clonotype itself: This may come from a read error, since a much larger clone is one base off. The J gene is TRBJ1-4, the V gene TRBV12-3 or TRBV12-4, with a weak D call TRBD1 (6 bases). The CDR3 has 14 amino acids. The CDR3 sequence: CASSLGHSNEKRFF. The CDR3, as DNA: TGTGCCAGCAGTTTGGGACATTCTAATGAAAAACGGTTTTTT.

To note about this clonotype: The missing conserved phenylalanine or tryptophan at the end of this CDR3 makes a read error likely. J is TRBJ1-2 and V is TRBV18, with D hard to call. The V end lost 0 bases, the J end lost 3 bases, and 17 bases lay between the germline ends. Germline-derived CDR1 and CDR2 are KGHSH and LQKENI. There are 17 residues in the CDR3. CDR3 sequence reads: CASSPPRIGVTHYGYTL. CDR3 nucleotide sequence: TGTGCCAGCTCACCACCACGAATTGGTGTCACACACTATGGCTACACCCTC.

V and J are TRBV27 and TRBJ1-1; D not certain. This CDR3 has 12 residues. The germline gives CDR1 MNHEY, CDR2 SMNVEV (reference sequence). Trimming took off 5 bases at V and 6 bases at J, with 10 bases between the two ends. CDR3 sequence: CASSIGGSEAFF. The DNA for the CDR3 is TGTGCCAGCAGTATCGGAGGATCTGAAGCTTTCTTT.

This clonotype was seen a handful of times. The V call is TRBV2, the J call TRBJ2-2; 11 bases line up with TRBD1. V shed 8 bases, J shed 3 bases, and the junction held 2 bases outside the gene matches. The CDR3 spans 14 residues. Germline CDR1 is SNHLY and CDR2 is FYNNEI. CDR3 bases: TGTGCCAGCGGGGGACAGGGGGACACCGGGGAGCTGTTTTTT. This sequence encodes CASGGQGDTGELFF.

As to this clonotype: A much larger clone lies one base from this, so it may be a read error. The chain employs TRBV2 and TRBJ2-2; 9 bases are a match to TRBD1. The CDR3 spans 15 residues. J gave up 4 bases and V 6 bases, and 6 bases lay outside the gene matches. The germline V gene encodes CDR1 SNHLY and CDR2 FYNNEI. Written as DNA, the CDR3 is TGTGCCAGCAGATTAGGACAGGGGAGCACCGGGGAGCTGTTTTTT. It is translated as CASRLGQGSTGELFF.

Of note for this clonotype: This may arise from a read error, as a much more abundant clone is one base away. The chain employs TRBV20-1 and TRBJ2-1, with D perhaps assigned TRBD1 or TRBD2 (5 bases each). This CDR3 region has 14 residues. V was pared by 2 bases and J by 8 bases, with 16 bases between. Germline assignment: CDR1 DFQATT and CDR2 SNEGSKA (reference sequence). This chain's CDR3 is CSARSGRGDDEQFF. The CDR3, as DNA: TGCAGTGCTAGAAGTGGGAGAGGGGACGATGAGCAGTTCTTC.

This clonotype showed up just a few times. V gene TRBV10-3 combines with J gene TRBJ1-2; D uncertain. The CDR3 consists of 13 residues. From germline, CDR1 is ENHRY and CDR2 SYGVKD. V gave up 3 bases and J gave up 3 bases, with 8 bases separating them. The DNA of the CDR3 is TGTGCCATCAGTGACAGGTCGGACTATGGCTACACCTTC. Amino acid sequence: CAISDRSDYGYTF.

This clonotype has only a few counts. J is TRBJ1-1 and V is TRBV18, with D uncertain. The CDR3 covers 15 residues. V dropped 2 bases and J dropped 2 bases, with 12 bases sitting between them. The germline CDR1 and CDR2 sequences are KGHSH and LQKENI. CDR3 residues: CASSPWREGNTEAFF. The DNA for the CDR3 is TGTGCCAGCTCACCATGGAGGGAGGGAAACACTGAAGCTTTCTTT.

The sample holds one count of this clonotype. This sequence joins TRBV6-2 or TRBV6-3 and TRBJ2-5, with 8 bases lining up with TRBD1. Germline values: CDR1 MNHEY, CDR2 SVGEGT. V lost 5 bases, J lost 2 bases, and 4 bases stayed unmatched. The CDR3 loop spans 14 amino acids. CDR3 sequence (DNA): TGTGCCAGCAGTCAGGGGGCAGTTCAAGAGACCCAGTACTTC. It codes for CASSQGAVQETQYF.

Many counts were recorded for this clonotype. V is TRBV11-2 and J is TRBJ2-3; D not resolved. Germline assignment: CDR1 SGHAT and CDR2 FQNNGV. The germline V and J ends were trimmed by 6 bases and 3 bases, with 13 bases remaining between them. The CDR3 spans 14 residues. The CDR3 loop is CASRVEVATDTQYF. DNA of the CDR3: TGTGCCAGCAGGGTCGAGGTAGCTACAGATACGCAGTATTTT. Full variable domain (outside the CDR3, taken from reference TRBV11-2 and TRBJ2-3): EAGVAQSPRYKIIEKRQSVAFWCNPISGHATLYWYQQILGQGPKLLIQFQNNGVVDDSQLPKDRFSAERLKGVDSTLKIQPAKLEDSAVYLCASRVEVATDTQYFGPGTRLTVL.

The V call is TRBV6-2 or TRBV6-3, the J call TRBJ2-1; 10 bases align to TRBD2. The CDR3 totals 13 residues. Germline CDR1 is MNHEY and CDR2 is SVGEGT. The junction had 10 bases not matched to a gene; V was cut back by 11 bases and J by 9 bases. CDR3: CAGSSGGVSEQFF. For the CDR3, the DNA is TGTGCCGGATCTAGCGGGGGTGTCAGTGAGCAGTTCTTC.

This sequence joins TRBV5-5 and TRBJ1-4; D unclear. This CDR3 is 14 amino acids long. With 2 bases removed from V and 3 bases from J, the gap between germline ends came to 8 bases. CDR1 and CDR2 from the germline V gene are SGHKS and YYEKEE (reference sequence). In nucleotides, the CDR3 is TGTGCCAGCAGCTTACTGGCCTCTAATGAAAAACTGTTTTTT. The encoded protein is CASSLLASNEKLFF.

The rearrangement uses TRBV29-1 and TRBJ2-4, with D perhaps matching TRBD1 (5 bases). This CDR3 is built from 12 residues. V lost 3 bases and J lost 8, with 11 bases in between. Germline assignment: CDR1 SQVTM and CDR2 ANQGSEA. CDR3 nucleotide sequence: TGCAGCGTTGAGTTCGACAGTTACATTCAGTACTTC. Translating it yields CSVEFDSYIQYF.

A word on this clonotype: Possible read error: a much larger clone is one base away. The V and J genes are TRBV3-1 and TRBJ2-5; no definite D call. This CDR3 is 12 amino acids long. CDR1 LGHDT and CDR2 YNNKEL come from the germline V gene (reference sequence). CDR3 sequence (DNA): TGTACCAGCAGCCAAGCGCCGGAGACCCAGTACTTC. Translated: CTSSQAPETQYF.

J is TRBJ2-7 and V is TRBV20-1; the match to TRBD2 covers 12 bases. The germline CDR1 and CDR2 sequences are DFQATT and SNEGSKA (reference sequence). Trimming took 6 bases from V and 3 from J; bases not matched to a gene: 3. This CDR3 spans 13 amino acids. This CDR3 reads CSALLAGGYEQYF. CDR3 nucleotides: TGCAGTGCGTTACTAGCGGGAGGCTACGAGCAGTACTTC.

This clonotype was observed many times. The CDR3 is CASSPWRIRYGYTF. For the CDR3, the DNA is TGTGCCAGCAGTCCATGGCGGATTCGCTATGGCTACACCTTC. The V gene is TRBV6-1, the J gene TRBJ1-2; D unclear. The V and J ends lost 5 bases and 4 bases respectively, with 14 bases between them. The CDR3 sequence is 14 residues long. Germline-derived CDR1 and CDR2 are MNHNS and SASEGT.

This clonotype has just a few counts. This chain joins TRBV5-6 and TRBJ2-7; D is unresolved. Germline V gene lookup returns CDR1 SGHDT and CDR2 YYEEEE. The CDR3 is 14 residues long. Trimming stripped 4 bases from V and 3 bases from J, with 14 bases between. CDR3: CASSQDNAVYEQYF. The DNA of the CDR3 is TGTGCCAGCAGCCAAGATAATGCAGTCTACGAGCAGTACTTC. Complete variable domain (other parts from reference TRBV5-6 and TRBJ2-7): DAGVTQSPTHLIKTRGQQVTLRCSPKSGHDTVSWYQQALGQGPQFIFQYYEEEERQRGNFPDRFSGHQFPNYSSELNVNALLLGDSALYLCASSQDNAVYEQYFGPGTRLTVT.

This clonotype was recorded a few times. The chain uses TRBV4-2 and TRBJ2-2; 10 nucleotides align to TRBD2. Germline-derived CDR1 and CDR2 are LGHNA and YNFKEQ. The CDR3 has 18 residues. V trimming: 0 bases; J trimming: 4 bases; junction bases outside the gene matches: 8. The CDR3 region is CASSQESMLAGVTGELFF. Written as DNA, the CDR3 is TGTGCCAGCAGCCAAGAATCTATGCTAGCGGGAGTCACCGGGGAGCTGTTTTTT.

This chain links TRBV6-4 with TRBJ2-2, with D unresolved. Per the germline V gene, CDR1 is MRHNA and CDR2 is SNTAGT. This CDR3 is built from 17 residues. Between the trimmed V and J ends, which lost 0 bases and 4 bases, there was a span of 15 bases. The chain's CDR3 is CASSDSAVITSTGELFF. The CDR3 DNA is TGTGCCAGCAGTGACTCGGCAGTCATCACTTCCACCGGGGAGCTGTTTTTT.

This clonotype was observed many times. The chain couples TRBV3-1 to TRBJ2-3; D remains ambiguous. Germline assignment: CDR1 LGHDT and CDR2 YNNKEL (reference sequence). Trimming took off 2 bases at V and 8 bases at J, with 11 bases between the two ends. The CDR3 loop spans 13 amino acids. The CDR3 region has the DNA TGTGCCAGCAGCCAAAAGATCGGTAGTACGCAGTATTTT. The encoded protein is CASSQKIGSTQYF.

CDR3 sequence reads: CASNPSGGPGETQYF. The DNA of the CDR3 is TGTGCCAGTAACCCTAGCGGGGGGCCAGGAGAGACCCAGTACTTC. The rearrangement uses TRBV19 and TRBJ2-5; 11 bases line up with TRBD2. The CDR3 sequence is 15 residues long. The trim removed 7 bases at V and 4 bases at J, leaving 8 bases unmatched. Looked up from germline, CDR1 is LNHDA and CDR2 is SQIVND (reference sequence). The full variable domain, its missing parts supplied by reference TRBV19 and TRBJ2-5, is DGGITQSPKYLFRKEGQNVTLSCEQNLNHDAMYWYRQDPGQGLRLIYYSQIVNDFQKGDIAEGYSVSREKKESFPLTVTSAQKNPTAFYLCASNPSGGPGETQYFGPGTRLLVL.

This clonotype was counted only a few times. The chain's CDR3 is CASSLAPDGAFF. Written as DNA, the CDR3 is TGTGCCAGCAGCTTAGCCCCCGACGGGGCTTTCTTT. The rearrangement links TRBV7-9 to TRBJ1-1, with D hard to call. The CDR3 spans 12 residues. V lost 0 bases to trimming and J lost 11 bases, with 10 bases between them. Germline V gives CDR1 SEHNR, CDR2 FQNEAQ (reference sequence).

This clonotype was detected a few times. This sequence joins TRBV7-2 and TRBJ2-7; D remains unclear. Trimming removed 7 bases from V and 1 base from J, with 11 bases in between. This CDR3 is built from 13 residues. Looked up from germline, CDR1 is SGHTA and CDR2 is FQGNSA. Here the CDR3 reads CASTLTPSYEQYF. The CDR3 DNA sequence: TGTGCCAGCACCCTGACTCCTTCCTACGAGCAGTACTTC.

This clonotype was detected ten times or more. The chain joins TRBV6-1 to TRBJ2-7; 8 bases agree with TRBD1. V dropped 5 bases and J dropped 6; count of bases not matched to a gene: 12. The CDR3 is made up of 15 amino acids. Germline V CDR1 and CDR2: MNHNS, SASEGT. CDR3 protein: CASSNTLTGAVEQYF. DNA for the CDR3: TGTGCCAGCAGTAATACCTTGACAGGGGCCGTCGAGCAGTACTTC.

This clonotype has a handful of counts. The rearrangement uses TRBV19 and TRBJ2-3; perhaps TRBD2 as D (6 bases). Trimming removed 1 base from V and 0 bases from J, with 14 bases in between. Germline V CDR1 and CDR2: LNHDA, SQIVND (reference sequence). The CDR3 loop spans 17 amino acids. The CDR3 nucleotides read TGTGCCAGTAGTATAGCGTCTGCGGGGACTAGCACAGATACGCAGTATTTT. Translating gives CASSIASAGTSTDTQYF. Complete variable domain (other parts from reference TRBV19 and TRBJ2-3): DGGITQSPKYLFRKEGQNVTLSCEQNLNHDAMYWYRQDPGQGLRLIYYSQIVNDFQKGDIAEGYSVSREKKESFPLTVTSAQKNPTAFYLCASSIASAGTSTDTQYFGPGTRLTVL.

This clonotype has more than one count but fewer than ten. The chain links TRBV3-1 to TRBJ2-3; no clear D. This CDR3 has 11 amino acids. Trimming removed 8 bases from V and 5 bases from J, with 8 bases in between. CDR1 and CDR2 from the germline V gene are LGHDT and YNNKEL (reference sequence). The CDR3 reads CASEKGDTQYF. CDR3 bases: TGTGCCAGCGAGAAGGGAGATACGCAGTATTTT.